This T cell receptor (beta chain) was retrieved from a study of T-cell reconstitution after alpha-beta-depleted transplantation in children. On this clonotype: Its matching antigen is unknown.

There are 13 residues in the CDR3. Losses at the gene ends were 1 base for V and 10 bases for J; bases not matched to a gene: 4. CDR1 and CDR2 (germline): GTSNPN, SVGIG (reference sequence). Preparation of the TCRbeta library involved a method that used unique molecular identifiers. TCRdb used MiXCR to reprocess the PCR reads, holding one entry per CDR3 protein. The data show around 670,000 distinct CDR3 sequences, about 12% seen once. General observations from the study: After transplant, high TCRbeta diversity at day 60 in some patients arose from surviving recipient T cells and thymic progenitors.

This TCR was sampled from a girl aged 2 to 9 with congenital amegakaryocytic thrombocytopenia, due to receive a stem cell transplant. The chain carries TRBV30 and TRBJ1-2; 12 bases are shared with TRBD1. The specimen was PBMCs, collected before TCRalphabeta/CD19-depleted stem cell transplant. CDR3 DNA sequence: TGTGCCTGGAGTGATGGGACAGGGGGCGCCTACACCTTC. Residues: CAWSDGTGGAYTF.